This T cell receptor beta chain comes out of a study of T cell responses to AZD1222 COVID-19 vaccine. Across the whole study: Whether given at about 4 or about 12 weeks, second doses were pooled.

Repertoires were generated with immunoSEQ multiplex PCR, while TCRdb's copy carries only in-frame clones and drops some. This table holds 80,000 to 90,000 clones, around 90% found once. For this clone: Its antigen is still unknown.

Findings of the study overall: There were mostly white British donors and more females than males, and clonal diversity was possibly underestimated. Spike-specific TCR breadth and depth went up after people got two AZD1222 doses.

Trimming stripped 4 bases from V and 4 bases from J, with 16 bases between. Per germline, CDR1 MGHRA and CDR2 YSYEKL. CDR3 size: 15 residues. This chain joins TRBV4-1 and TRBJ1-2; D remains ambiguous. The sample consisted of peripheral blood, taken on day 0 of AZD1222 vaccination. The receptor was derived from an adult in good health. Here the CDR3 DNA reads TGCGCCAGCAGCCTCTTACGGGCGGCCTCCTATGGCTACACCTTC. Translating gives CASSLLRAASYGYTF.